These 10 T cell receptor beta chains came from one sample sequenced in a study of blood T cell repertoires in COVID-19. This table comes from immunoSEQ multiplex PCR, and its TCRdb copy is limited to in-frame clones, with some not included. This sample has 650,000 to 800,000 clones, with 85% to 90% found just once. Sequenced material: peripheral blood. The source of these receptors is a woman younger than 35 with acute or convalescent COVID-19.

Notes on this clone: Other DNA sequences in this specimen translate into the identical CDR3. The V and J genes are TRBV12-3 or TRBV12-4 and TRBJ2-7; a weak D match, TRBD1 (5 bases). The CDR3 is made up of 11 amino acids. The germline V and J ends were trimmed by 2 bases and 7 bases, with 6 bases remaining between them. CDR3 nucleotide sequence: TGTGCCAGCAGTTTAAGGGGAGAGCAGTACTTC. Its translation is CASSLRGEQYF.

In this sample, this clone turned up once. The chain recombines TRBV7-6 with TRBJ2-5, with TRBD2 matching over 11 bases. V lost 1 base, J lost 0 bases, and 4 bases stayed unmatched. CDR3 length equals 17 residues. CDR1 is SGHVS, CDR2 FNYEAQ, per germline. Here the CDR3 reads CASSLVRLAGNQETQYF. CDR3 bases: TGTGCCAGCAGCTTAGTCCGACTAGCGGGGAACCAAGAGACCCAGTACTTC.

The CDR3 region is CASRKDRVDYGYTF. The DNA for the CDR3 is TGTGCCAGCAGGAAGGACAGGGTAGACTATGGCTACACCTTC. The chain has TRBV27 and TRBJ1-2; 8 positions match TRBD1. J gave up 3 bases and V 6 bases, and 6 bases lay outside the gene matches. CDR1 and CDR2 (germline): MNHEY, SMNVEV (reference sequence). This CDR3 contains 14 residues.

The rearrangement links TRBV6-4 to TRBJ1-2; 8 bases map to TRBD1. J was trimmed by 6 bases and V by 5 bases; bases with no gene match: 8. The V gene's germline CDR1 is MRHNA and CDR2 SNTAGT. There are 14 residues in the CDR3. The chain's CDR3 is CASSPSRTGHGYTF. The CDR3 DNA follows: TGTGCCAGCAGTCCCTCCCGGACAGGGCATGGCTACACCTTC.

J is TRBJ2-7 and V is TRBV10-2; 7 bases are a match to TRBD1. Germline assignment: CDR1 WSHSY and CDR2 SAAADI. The V gene end was trimmed by 9 bases and the J gene end by 6 bases; junction bases not matched to a gene: 8. This CDR3 is built from 12 residues. CDR3 protein: CARPPDRAEQYF. The CDR3 nucleotides read TGCGCCAGACCCCCAGACAGGGCCGAGCAGTACTTC.

The chain combines TRBV7-6 with TRBJ1-1, with D perhaps matching TRBD1 (6 bases). Germline V gene sequence: CDR1 SGHVS, CDR2 FNYEAQ. V lost 2 bases, J lost 5 bases, and 18 bases lay in between. The CDR3 is 16 amino acids. DNA of the CDR3: TGTGCCAGCAGCTTAACCCCGTCACAGGGAGGGACTGAAGCTTTCTTT. Its protein product is CASSLTPSQGGTEAFF.

V gene TRBV2 combines with J gene TRBJ2-2, with 7 bases that match TRBD1. CDR3 length equals 13 residues. Germline CDR1 reads SNHLY; CDR2 reads FYNNEI. Germline trimming cut 6 bases from V and 3 bases from J; bases unmatched to any gene: 1. The DNA of the CDR3 is TGTGCCAGCAGGACAGGGTACACCGGGGAGCTGTTTTTT. The encoded protein is CASRTGYTGELFF.

CDR3 nucleotides: TGTGCCAGCAGCCAACTTGTGTCCTACGAGCAGTACTTC. It yields the protein CASSQLVSYEQYF. The chain employs TRBV3-1 (or the pseudogene TRBV3-2) and TRBJ2-7; D remains ambiguous. The V gene lost 2 bases and the J gene lost 1 base, with 6 bases spanning the gap. Per the germline V gene, CDR1 is LGHDT and CDR2 is YNNKEL (reference sequence). The CDR3 has 13 amino acids.

The chain joins TRBV4-3 to TRBJ1-1; tentative D call: TRBD1 (5 bases). This CDR3 comprises 15 residues. Trimming left V 0 bases short and J 5 bases short, with 13 bases between. Germline assignment: CDR1 LGHNA and CDR2 YSLEER. CDR3 DNA: TGCGCCAGCAGCCAAGATTTCCCAGGGCGGACTGAAGCTTTCTTT. This sequence encodes CASSQDFPGRTEAFF.

The chain has TRBV6-2 or TRBV6-3 and TRBJ1-6, with unresolved D. The length of the CDR3 is 15 residues. Germline-derived CDR1 and CDR2 are MNHEY and SVGEGT. V lost 3 bases and J 7 bases, leaving 13 bases between the germline ends. The DNA of the CDR3 is TGTGCCAGCAGTTATTCCAGGCTTGGAAATTCACCCCTCCACTTT. Protein: CASSYSRLGNSPLHF.